These 20 T cell receptor beta chains were all obtained from the same sample, sequenced in a study of tumor-infiltrating lymphocytes in oesophageal squamous cell carcinoma (dated by TCRdb to between 2015 and 2016). The library was generated by PCR. The instrument was an Illumina HiSeq 2000. TCRdb reprocessing: public reads trimmed at Q25 with fastp, clones called with MiXCR, in-frame beta chains kept. Every distinct CDR3 protein forms one entry, paired with its most common genes and DNA. This sample has a few thousand distinct CDR3 sequences in its table, and just under 15% of those were observed once. Roughly 28% of the sample goes to the ten largest clones. Material: esophageal tumor tissue. All receptors come from a male donor with esophageal squamous cell carcinoma.

By frequency in the sample, this clonotype is medium-sized. The V call is TRBV11-2, the J call TRBJ1-4, with D unresolved. The CDR3 has 12 amino acids. V was pared by 3 bases and J by 8 bases, with 7 bases between. Germline-derived CDR1 and CDR2 are SGHAT and FQNNGV. CDR3 protein: CASSLRGEKLFF. The CDR3 bases are TGTGCCAGCAGCTTGCGCGGGGAAAAACTGTTTTTT.

This clonotype is classed as medium-sized. The rearrangement joins TRBV12-3 or TRBV12-4 to TRBJ1-6; possibly TRBD1 for D (6 bases). This CDR3 is 14 amino acids long. V lost 8 bases, J lost 9 bases, and 17 bases lay in between. The CDR3 DNA reads TGTGCCAGCTGCAGGGGCTCAGAGACTTCACCCCTCCACTTT. This sequence encodes CASCRGSETSPLHF.

This clonotype is classed as large (0.1 to 1%). One end of the junction does not line up with germline, which may come from a read error. V usage is TRBV7-9 and J usage is TRBJ2-7; tentatively, D is TRBD1 (5 bases). The germline gives CDR1 SEHNR, CDR2 FQNEAQ (reference sequence). The CDR3 has 12 residues. As DNA, the CDR3 is TGTGCAGGGGAAGGGGATAATTCACCCCTCCACTTC. Translating gives CAGEGDNSPLHF. Full variable domain (outside the CDR3, taken from reference TRBV7-9 and TRBJ2-7): DTGVSQNPRHKITKRGQNVTFRCDPISEHNRLYWYRQTLGQGPEFLTYFQNEAQLEKSRLLSDRFSAERPKGSFSTLEIQRTEQGDSAMYLCAGEGDNSPLHFGPGTRLTVT.

With regard to this clonotype: The conserved final phenylalanine or tryptophan is absent from the CDR3, which likely points to a read error. The limits of the CDR3 on the DNA are not certain, so only TCRdb's listed CDR3 is given. The gene calls are TRBV5-4 and TRBJ2-7. CDR1 is SGHNT, CDR2 YYREEE, per germline (reference sequence). The CDR3 sequence runs 8 residues, both termini included. This CDR3 reads CASSLELS.

Remarks on this clonotype: The CDR3 end shows no conserved phenylalanine or tryptophan, and so a read error is likely. It is unclear where the CDR3 begins or ends on the DNA, so no DNA is shown, and the CDR3 is as TCRdb lists it. V is TRBV7-2 and J is TRBJ2-6; TRBD1 is taken as the D call from the table, unchecked against the DNA. Inclusive of both ends, the CDR3 amounts to 16 amino acids. Germline V CDR1 and CDR2: SGHTA, FQGNSA. CDR3 loop: CASSSGGSSYEQYFGA.

This clonotype has just a few counts. Mismatch with germline at one junction end may stem from a read error. The CDR3 bases are TGTGCTAGCAGCCCCTCTAGCGGTCGGGGGAATGAGCAGTACTTC. It specifies CASSPSSGRGNEQYF. The rearrangement links TRBV7-6 to TRBJ2-4, with TRBD2 identical over 7 bases. The CDR3 is 15 residues long. Looked up from germline, CDR1 is SGHVS and CDR2 is FNYEAQ.

Many counts were recorded for this clonotype. J is TRBJ1-5 and V is TRBV24-1; no reliable D call. CDR3 length: 13 amino acids. V was trimmed by 2 bases and J by 6 bases, leaving 7 bases between them. Germline values: CDR1 KGHDR, CDR2 SFDVKD. This CDR3 reads CATSDSMSQPQHF. CDR3 DNA sequence: TGTGCCACCAGTGATTCAATGTCTCAGCCCCAGCATTTT.

The sample holds a few counts of this clonotype. Since the CDR3 does not end with the conserved phenylalanine or tryptophan, this likely comes from a read error. The limits of the CDR3 on the DNA are not certain, so only TCRdb's listed CDR3 is given. V gene TRBV12-3 or TRBV12-4 combines with J gene TRBJ1-1; the DNA was not used to check the table's D call, TRBD1. The CDR3 numbers 12 amino acids, ends counted. The CDR3 loop is CASTPGGGSSGQ.

Many counts were recorded for this clonotype. The rearrangement links TRBV20-1 to TRBJ1-3; D is unresolved. V dropped 0 bases and J dropped 4 bases, with 13 bases sitting between them. Germline assignment: CDR1 DFQATT and CDR2 SNEGSKA (reference sequence). This CDR3 has 15 amino acids. CDR3 loop: CSARDLRGYGNTIYF. In DNA, the CDR3 is TGCAGTGCTAGAGATCTTCGGGGATACGGAAACACCATATATTTT.

In its sample, this clonotype is large. The chain links TRBV7-6 to TRBJ2-5; 9 nucleotides line up with TRBD1. Unmatched junction bases numbered 16, after V lost 5 bases and J lost 3 bases. The CDR3 is made up of 18 amino acids. Germline CDR1 reads SGHVS; CDR2 reads FNYEAQ. The CDR3 is CASSEISLGQGIKETQYF. The CDR3 DNA reads as TGTGCCAGCAGCGAAATTAGCCTCGGACAGGGGATTAAAGAGACCCAGTACTTC.

This chain links TRBV9 with TRBJ1-2; 11 bases match TRBD1. Germline V gene lookup returns CDR1 SGDLS and CDR2 YYNGEE. The V and J ends lost 2 bases and 5 bases, in that order; junction bases with no gene match: 5. The CDR3 consists of 15 residues. CDR3 nucleotides: TGTGCCAGCAGCGTCTTCGGACAGGGGGCTTATGGCTACACCTTC. Its translation is CASSVFGQGAYGYTF.

This clonotype was picked up many times. J is TRBJ2-2 and V is TRBV12-3 or TRBV12-4; D might be TRBD2 (5 bases). The length of the CDR3 is 16 residues. V lost 7 bases to trimming and J lost 5 bases, with 20 bases between them. The CDR3 sequence is CASTLQTGRWTGELFF. The CDR3 DNA reads TGTGCCAGCACCCTGCAAACGGGAAGGTGGACCGGGGAGCTGTTTTTT.

CDR3 residues: CASSAGPGPGNTIYF. The DNA for the CDR3 is TGTGCCAGCTCAGCGGGGCCGGGTCCTGGAAACACCATATATTTT. The chain is built from TRBV18 and TRBJ1-1; D is possibly TRBD1 (5 bases). The J call may be in error: the DNA end matches TRBJ1-3 better. Per germline, CDR1 KGHSH and CDR2 LQKENI. The CDR3 has 15 residues.

This clonotype was seen at least ten times. This chain joins TRBV2 and TRBJ2-4; D unresolved. The length of the CDR3 is 13 residues. Trimming cost V 6 bases and J 3 bases, with 9 bases left between them. Per the germline V gene, CDR1 is SNHLY and CDR2 is FYNNEI. CDR3 region: CASREHGKNIQYF. CDR3 bases: TGTGCCAGCAGGGAGCATGGCAAAAACATTCAGTACTTC.

This clonotype ranks as medium-sized (0.01 to 0.1%). One base away lies a much larger clone, so this may be a sequencing read error. The chain links TRBV7-2 to TRBJ2-1; 8 nucleotides agree with TRBD2. The DNA end lines up better with TRBJ2-7; the J call may be wrong. The CDR3 totals 14 residues. CDR1 and CDR2 (germline): SGHTA, FQGNSA. CDR3 nucleotides: TGTGCCAGCAGCTTAGACGGGGGGGCCAATGAGCAGTACTTC. Translating gives CASSLDGGANEQYF.

By proportion, this clonotype is medium-sized. The chain recombines TRBV6-1 with TRBJ1-6; no firm D call. V was trimmed by 5 bases and J by 9 bases, leaving 14 bases between them. CDR3 length: 14 amino acids. The germline CDR1 and CDR2 sequences are MNHNS and SASEGT. Written as DNA, the CDR3 is TGTGCCAGCAGTTGGGGAGCTCATAGTTCACCCCTCCACTTT. This encodes CASSWGAHSSPLHF.

This clonotype is labeled large. This could be a read error, since a much larger clone is one nucleotide away. The J gene is TRBJ2-5, the V gene TRBV7-8, with 10 bases lining up with TRBD2. This CDR3 comprises 11 residues. The V and J ends lost 5 bases and 11 bases, in that order; junction bases with no gene match: 2. Per germline, CDR1 SGHVS and CDR2 FQNEAQ. CDR3 bases: TGTGCCAGCAGCGTTAGCGGGGGGCAGTACTTC. Protein product: CASSVSGGQYF. The whole variable domain, filled in from reference TRBV7-8 and TRBJ2-5, reads GAGVSQSPRYKVAKRGQDVALRCDPISGHVSLFWYQQALGQGPEFLTYFQNEAQLDKSGLPSDRFFAERPEGSVSTLKIQRTQQEDSAVYLCASSVSGGQYFGPGTRLLVL.

This clonotype rates as medium-sized. V and J are TRBV24-1 and TRBJ2-6, with unresolved D. The V gene lost 5 bases and the J gene lost 0 bases, with 16 bases spanning the gap. The CDR3 totals 18 residues. Germline CDR1 is KGHDR and CDR2 is SFDVKD. CDR3 DNA: TGTGCCACCAGTGCGTCGGCAGTCCCCAACTCTGGGGCCAACGTCCTGACTTTC. Encoded protein: CATSASAVPNSGANVLTF.

This clonotype was counted at least ten times. DNA for the CDR3: TGTGCCACCAGAAGACAGTCATCGTACACTGAAGCTTTCTTT. Its translation: CATRRQSSYTEAFF. V usage is TRBV6-1 and J usage is TRBJ1-1; tentative D call: TRBD1 (5 bases). CDR1 and CDR2 from the germline V gene are MNHNS and SASEGT. Deletions cut 10 bases from V and 3 bases from J, with 18 bases between. This CDR3 is 14 amino acids long.

This clonotype has at least ten counts. The chain links TRBV10-3 to TRBJ2-2; TRBD2 is a possible D gene (6 bases). V lost 7 bases to trimming and J lost 3 bases, with 12 bases between them. Germline V gene sequence: CDR1 ENHRY, CDR2 SYGVKD. This CDR3 contains 14 residues. CDR3 coding DNA: TGTGCCATCACCCCGGGACTCTACACCGGGGAGCTGTTTTTT. Translating gives CAITPGLYTGELFF.